A single sample gave rise to the 3 T cell receptor beta chains below, sequenced in a study of T cell responses to AZD1222 COVID-19 vaccine. Produced via immunoSEQ multiplex PCR; TCRdb's table is partial and in-frame only. This sample carries about 150,000 clones, 87% of them seen once, and the ten largest clones take roughly 10%. The sample was peripheral blood, taken 28 days after the second AZD1222 dose. All receptors derive from an adult who received the AZD1222 COVID-19 vaccine.

CDR3 amino acids: CASSLYGTFEAFF. The CDR3 nucleotides are TGTGCCAGCAGTTTATACGGGACCTTTGAAGCTTTCTTT. This sequence joins TRBV28 and TRBJ1-1; D might be TRBD1 (5 bases). The V end lost 1 base, the J end lost 7 bases, and 10 bases lay between the germline ends. In germline, CDR1 is MDHEN, CDR2 SYDVKM. The CDR3 consists of 13 residues.

The J gene is TRBJ1-1, the V gene TRBV5-1; D uncertain. Germline V gene sequence: CDR1 SGHRS, CDR2 YFSETQ. The CDR3 sequence is 14 residues long. V lost 1 base, J lost 7 bases, and 14 bases lay in between. The CDR3 loop is CASSLWSREGEAFF. The DNA for the CDR3 is TGCGCCAGCAGCTTGTGGAGCAGAGAGGGTGAAGCTTTCTTT.

The rearrangement joins TRBV28 to TRBJ1-5; D might be TRBD1 (5 bases). The CDR3 contains 13 residues. V lost 4 bases, J lost 4 bases, and 8 bases lay in between. Germline loops: CDR1 MDHEN, CDR2 SYDVKM. CDR3 in DNA: TGTGCCAGCAGTTGGGCAGGGAATCAGCCCCAGCATTTT. This translates into CASSWAGNQPQHF.